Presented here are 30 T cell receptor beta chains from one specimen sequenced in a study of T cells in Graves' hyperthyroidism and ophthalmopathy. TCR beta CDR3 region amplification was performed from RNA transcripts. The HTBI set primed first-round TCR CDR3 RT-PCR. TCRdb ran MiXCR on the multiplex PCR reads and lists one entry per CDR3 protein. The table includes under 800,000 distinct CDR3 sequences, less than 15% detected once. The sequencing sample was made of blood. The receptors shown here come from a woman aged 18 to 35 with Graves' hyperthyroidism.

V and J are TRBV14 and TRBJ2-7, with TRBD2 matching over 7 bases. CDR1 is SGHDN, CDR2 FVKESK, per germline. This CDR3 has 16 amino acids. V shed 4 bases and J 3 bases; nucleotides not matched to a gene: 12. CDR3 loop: CASSPFFGGGSYEQYF. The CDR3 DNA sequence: TGTGCCAGCAGCCCCTTTTTTGGCGGCGGGAGCTACGAGCAGTACTTC.

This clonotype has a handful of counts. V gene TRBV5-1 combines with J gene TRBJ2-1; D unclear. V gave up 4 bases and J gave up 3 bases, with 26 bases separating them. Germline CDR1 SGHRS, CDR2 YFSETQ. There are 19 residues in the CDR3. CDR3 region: CASSARNALLTEFYNEQFF. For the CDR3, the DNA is TGCGCCAGCAGCGCCCGGAACGCTCTGCTCACTGAATTCTACAATGAGCAGTTCTTC.

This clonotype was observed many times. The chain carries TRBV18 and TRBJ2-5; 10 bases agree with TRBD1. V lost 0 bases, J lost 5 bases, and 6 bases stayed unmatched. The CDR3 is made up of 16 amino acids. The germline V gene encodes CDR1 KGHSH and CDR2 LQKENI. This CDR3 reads CASSPPPTGGKETQYF. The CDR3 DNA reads TGTGCCAGCTCACCACCCCCGACAGGGGGCAAGGAGACCCAGTACTTC.

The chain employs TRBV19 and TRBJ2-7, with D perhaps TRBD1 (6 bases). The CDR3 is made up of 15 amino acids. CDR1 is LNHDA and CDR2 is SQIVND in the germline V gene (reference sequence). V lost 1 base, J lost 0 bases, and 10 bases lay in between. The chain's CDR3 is CASSIGGDTSYEQYF. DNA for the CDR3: TGTGCCAGTAGTATAGGAGGGGACACCTCCTACGAGCAGTACTTC.

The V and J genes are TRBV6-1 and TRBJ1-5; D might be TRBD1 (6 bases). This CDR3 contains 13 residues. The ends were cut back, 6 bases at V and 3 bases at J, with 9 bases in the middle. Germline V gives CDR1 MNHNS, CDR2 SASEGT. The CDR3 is CASSRDNNQPQHF. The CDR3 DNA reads TGTGCCAGCAGCCGGGACAACAATCAGCCCCAGCATTTT.

The CDR3 DNA reads as TGTGCCAGCAGCGGAGGACTAGCGGGAGTTGAGCAGTTCTTC. Residues: CASSGGLAGVEQFF. The V gene is TRBV9, the J gene TRBJ2-1; 13 nucleotides match TRBD2. From germline, CDR1 is SGDLS and CDR2 YYNGEE. CDR3 length equals 14 residues. J lost 9 bases, V lost 3 bases, and 3 bases had no gene match.

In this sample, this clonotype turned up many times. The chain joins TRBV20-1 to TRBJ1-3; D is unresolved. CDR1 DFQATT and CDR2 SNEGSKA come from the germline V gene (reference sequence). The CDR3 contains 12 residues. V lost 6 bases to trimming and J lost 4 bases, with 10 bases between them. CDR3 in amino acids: CSAATAGNTIYF. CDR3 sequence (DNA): TGCAGTGCAGCCACGGCCGGAAACACCATATATTTT.

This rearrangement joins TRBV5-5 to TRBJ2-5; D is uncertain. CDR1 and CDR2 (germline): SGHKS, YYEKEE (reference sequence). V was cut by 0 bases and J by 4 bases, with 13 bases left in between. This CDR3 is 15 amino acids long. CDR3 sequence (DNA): TGTGCCAGCAGCTTGGTTGTCCTGGGGTTAGAGACCCAGTACTTC. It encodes CASSLVVLGLETQYF. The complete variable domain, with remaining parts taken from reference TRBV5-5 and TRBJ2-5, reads DAGVTQSPTHLIKTRGQQVTLRCSPISGHKSVSWYQQVLGQGPQFIFQYYEKEERGRGNFPDRFSARQFPNYSSELNVNALLLGDSALYLCASSLVVLGLETQYFGPGTRLLVL.

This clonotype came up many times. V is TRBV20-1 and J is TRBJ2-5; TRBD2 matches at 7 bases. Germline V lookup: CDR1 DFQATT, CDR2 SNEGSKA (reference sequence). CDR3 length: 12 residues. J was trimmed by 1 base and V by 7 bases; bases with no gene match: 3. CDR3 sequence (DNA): TGCAGTGGGTCTAGCGGCCAAGAGACCCAGTACTTC. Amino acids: CSGSSGQETQYF.

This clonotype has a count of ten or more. In DNA form, the CDR3 reads TGTGCCAGCAGATACGACAGGGCCTACACTGAAGCTTTCTTT. Protein: CASRYDRAYTEAFF. The chain combines TRBV6-1 with TRBJ1-1; 7 nucleotides line up with TRBD1. Germline-derived CDR1 and CDR2 are MNHNS and SASEGT. Germline trimming cut 6 bases from V and 3 bases from J; bases unmatched to any gene: 7. The CDR3 extends over 14 amino acids.

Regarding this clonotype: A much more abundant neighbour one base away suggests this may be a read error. CDR3 sequence: CASSGTGDQYF. CDR3 nucleotides: TGTGCCAGCAGTGGAACTGGCGACCAGTACTTC. This sequence joins TRBV6-1 and TRBJ2-7; D is unclear. With 4 bases removed from V and 10 bases from J, the gap between germline ends came to 11 bases. The CDR3 is 11 amino acids. Per germline, CDR1 MNHNS and CDR2 SASEGT.

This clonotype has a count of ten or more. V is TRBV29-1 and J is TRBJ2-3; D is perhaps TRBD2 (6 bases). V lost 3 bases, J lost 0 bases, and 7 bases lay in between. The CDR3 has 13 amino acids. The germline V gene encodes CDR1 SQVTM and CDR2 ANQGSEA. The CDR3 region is CSVDRGSTDTQYF. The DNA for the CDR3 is TGCAGCGTTGACCGGGGGAGCACAGATACGCAGTATTTT.

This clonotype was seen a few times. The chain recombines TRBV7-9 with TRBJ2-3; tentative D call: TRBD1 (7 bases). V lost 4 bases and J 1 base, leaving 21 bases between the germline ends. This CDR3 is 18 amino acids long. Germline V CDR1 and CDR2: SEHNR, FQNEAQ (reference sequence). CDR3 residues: CASSSPYSQGTRTDTQYF. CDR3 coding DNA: TGTGCCAGCAGCTCACCTTACTCACAGGGGACTCGCACAGATACGCAGTATTTT. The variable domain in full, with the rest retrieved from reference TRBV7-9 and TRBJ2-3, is DTGVSQNPRHKITKRGQNVTFRCDPISEHNRLYWYRQTLGQGPEFLTYFQNEAQLEKSRLLSDRFSAERPKGSFSTLEIQRTEQGDSAMYLCASSSPYSQGTRTDTQYFGPGTRLTVL.

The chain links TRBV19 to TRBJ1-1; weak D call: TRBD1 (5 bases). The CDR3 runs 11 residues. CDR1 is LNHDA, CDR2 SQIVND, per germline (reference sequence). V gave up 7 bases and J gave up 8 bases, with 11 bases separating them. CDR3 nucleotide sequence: TGTGCCAGTATGAGGGGTGTCGAAGCTTTCTTT. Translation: CASMRGVEAFF.

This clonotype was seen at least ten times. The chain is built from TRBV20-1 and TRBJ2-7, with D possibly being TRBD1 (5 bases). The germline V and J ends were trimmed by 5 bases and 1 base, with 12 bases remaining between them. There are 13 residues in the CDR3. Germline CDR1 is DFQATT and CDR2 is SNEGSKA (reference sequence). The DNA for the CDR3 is TGCAGTGCTGAGGACACTGATTCCTACGAGCAGTACTTC. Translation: CSAEDTDSYEQYF.

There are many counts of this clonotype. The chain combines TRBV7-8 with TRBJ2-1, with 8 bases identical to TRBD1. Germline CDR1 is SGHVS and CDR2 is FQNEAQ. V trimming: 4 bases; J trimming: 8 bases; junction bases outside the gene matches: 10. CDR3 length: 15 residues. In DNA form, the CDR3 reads TGTGCCAGCAGCTCGGGACAGGTTATCGAAGATGAGCAGTTCTTC. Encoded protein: CASSSGQVIEDEQFF.

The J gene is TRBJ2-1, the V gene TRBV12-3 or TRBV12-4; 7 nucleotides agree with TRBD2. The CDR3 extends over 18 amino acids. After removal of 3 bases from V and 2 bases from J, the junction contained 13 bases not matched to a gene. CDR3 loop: CASSFETSTESPYNEQFF. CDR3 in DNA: TGTGCCAGCAGTTTCGAGACTAGCACCGAAAGTCCCTACAATGAGCAGTTCTTC.

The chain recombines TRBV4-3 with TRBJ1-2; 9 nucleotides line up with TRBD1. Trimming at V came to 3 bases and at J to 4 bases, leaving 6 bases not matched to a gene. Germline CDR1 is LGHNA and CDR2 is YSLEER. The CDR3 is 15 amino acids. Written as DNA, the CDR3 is TGCGCCAGCAGCCAGCCCCCGACAGGGGGCTATGGCTACACCTTC. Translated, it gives CASSQPPTGGYGYTF.

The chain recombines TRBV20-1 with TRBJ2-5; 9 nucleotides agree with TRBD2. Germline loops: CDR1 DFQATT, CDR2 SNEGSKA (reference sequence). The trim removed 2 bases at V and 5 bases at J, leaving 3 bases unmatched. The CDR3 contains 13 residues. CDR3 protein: CSARMAGGETQYF. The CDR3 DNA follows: TGCAGTGCTAGAATGGCGGGAGGGGAGACCCAGTACTTC.

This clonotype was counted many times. The CDR3 bases are TGTGCCAGCAGTGAGAGGAGCGGGAGGACTGAAGCTTTCTTT. The encoded protein is CASSERSGRTEAFF. This chain links TRBV2 with TRBJ1-1; unclear D gene. This CDR3 is 14 amino acids long. The V gene lost 3 bases and the J gene lost 5 bases, with 13 bases spanning the gap. From germline, CDR1 is SNHLY and CDR2 FYNNEI.

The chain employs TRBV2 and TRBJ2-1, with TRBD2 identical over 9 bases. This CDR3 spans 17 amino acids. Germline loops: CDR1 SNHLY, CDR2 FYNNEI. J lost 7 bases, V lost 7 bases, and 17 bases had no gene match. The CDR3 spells CASIPSFLAGDGNEQFF. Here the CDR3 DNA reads TGTGCCAGCATTCCAAGTTTTTTAGCGGGAGATGGGAATGAGCAGTTCTTC.

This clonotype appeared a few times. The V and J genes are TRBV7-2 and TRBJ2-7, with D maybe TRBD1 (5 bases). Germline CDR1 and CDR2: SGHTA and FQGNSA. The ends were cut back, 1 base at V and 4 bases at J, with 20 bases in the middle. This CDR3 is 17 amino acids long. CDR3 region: CASSLVGLNQGLYEQYF. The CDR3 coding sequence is TGTGCCAGCAGCTTAGTCGGATTGAACCAGGGTTTGTACGAGCAGTACTTC. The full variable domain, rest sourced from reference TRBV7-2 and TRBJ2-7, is GAGVSQSPSNKVTEKGKDVELRCDPISGHTALYWYRQSLGQGLEFLIYFQGNSAPDKSGLPSDRFSAERTGGSVSTLTIQRTQQEDSAVYLCASSLVGLNQGLYEQYFGPGTRLTVT.

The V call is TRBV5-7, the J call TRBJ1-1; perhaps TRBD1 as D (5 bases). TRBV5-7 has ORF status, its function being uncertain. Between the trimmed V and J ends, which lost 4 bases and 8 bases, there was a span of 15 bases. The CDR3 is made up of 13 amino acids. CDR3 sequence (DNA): TGTGCCAGCAGCCGTGGAGGGGACGGCGAAGCTTTCTTT. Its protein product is CASSRGGDGEAFF.

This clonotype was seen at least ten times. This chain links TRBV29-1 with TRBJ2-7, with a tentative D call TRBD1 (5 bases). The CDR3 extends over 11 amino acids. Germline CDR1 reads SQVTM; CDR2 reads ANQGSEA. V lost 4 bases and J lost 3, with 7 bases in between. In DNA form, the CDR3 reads TGCAGCGTTGTGACAGTCTACGAGCAGTACTTC. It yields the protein CSVVTVYEQYF.

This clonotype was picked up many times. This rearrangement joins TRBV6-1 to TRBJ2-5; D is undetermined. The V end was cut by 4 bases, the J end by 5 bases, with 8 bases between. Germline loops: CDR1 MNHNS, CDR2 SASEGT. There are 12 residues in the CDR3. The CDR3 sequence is CASSGVPETQYF. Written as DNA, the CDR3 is TGTGCCAGCAGTGGTGTCCCCGAGACCCAGTACTTC.

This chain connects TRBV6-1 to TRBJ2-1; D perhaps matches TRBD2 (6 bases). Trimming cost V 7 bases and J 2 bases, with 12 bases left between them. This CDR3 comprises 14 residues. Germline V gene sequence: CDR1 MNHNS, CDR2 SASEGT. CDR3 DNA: TGTGCCAGCACCTTACGGGAGACCTACAATGAGCAGTTCTTC. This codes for CASTLRETYNEQFF.

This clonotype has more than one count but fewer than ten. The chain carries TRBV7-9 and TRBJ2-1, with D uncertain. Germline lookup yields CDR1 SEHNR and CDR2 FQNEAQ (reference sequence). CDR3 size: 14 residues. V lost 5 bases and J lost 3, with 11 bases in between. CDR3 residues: CASSATGFYNEQFF. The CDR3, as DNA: TGTGCCAGCAGCGCGACTGGCTTCTACAATGAGCAGTTCTTC.

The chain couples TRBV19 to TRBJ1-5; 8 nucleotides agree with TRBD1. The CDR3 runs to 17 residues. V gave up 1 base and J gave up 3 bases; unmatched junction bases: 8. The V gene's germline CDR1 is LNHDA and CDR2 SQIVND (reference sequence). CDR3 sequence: CASSIGVSRGHNQPQHF. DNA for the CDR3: TGTGCCAGTAGTATAGGAGTCTCCAGGGGGCACAATCAGCCCCAGCATTTT. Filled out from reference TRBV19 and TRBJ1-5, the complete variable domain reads DGGITQSPKYLFRKEGQNVTLSCEQNLNHDAMYWYRQDPGQGLRLIYYSQIVNDFQKGDIAEGYSVSREKKESFPLTVTSAQKNPTAFYLCASSIGVSRGHNQPQHFGDGTRLSIL.

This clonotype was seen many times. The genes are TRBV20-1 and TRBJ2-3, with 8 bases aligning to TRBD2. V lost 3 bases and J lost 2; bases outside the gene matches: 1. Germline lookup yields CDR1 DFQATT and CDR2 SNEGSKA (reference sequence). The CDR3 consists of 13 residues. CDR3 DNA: TGCAGTGCTAGCGGGAGGGACACAGATACGCAGTATTTT. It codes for CSASGRDTDTQYF.

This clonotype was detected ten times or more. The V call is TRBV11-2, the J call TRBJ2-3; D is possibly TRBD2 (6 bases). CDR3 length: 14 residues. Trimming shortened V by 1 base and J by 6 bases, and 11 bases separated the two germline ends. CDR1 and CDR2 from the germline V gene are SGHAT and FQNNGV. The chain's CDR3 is CASSLAGASDTQYF. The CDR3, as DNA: TGTGCCAGCAGCTTAGCGGGAGCATCCGATACGCAGTATTTT.